This T cell receptor (beta chain) is drawn from a study of blood T cell repertoires in COVID-19. The CDR3 covers 13 residues. V gave up 10 bases and J gave up 6 bases, with 18 bases separating them. CDR1 and CDR2 (germline): MNHEY, SMNVEV (reference sequence). Assay: immunoSEQ multiplex PCR; the TCRdb copy retains only in-frame clones and omits some. The table shows about 370,000 clones, with 80% to 90% occurring only once. The source material was PBMCs or T cells enriched from blood (not recorded which). The rearrangement joins TRBV27 to TRBJ1-2; D may be TRBD1 (5 bases). The source of this sequence is a man between 18 and 29 years old who had recovered from COVID-19. The CDR3 loop reads CATSGGRRDGYTF. In nucleotides, the CDR3 is TGTGCCACCTCCGGGGGTCGTCGGGATGGCTACACCTTC.